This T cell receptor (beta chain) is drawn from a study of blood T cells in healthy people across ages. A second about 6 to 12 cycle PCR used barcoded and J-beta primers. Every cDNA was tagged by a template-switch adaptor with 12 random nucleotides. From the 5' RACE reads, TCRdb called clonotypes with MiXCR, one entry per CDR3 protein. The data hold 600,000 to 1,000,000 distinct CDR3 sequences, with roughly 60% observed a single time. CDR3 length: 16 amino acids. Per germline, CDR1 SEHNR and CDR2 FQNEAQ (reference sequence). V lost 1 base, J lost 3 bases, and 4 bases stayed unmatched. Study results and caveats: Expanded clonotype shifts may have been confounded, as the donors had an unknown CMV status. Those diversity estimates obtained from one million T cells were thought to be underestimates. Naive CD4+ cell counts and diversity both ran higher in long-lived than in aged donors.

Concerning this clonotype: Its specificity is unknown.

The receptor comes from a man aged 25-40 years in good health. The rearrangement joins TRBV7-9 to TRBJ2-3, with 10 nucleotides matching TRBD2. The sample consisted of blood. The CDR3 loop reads CASSLDASGGTDTQYF. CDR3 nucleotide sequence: TGTGCCAGCAGCTTAGATGCTAGCGGGGGAACAGATACGCAGTATTTT.